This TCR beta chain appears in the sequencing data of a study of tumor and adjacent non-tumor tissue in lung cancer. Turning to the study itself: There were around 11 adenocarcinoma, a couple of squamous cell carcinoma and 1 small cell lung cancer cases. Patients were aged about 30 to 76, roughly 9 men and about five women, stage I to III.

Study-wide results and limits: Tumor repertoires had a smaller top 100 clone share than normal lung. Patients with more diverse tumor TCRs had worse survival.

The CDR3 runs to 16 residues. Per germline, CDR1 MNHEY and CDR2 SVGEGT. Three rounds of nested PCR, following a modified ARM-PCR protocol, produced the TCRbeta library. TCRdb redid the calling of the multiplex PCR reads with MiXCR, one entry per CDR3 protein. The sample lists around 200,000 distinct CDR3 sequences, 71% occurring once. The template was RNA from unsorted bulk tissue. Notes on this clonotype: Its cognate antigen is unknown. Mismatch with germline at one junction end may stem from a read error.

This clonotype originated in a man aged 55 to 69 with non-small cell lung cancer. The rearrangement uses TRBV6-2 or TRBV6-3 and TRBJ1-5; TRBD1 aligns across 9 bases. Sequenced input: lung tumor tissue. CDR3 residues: CVSSYGTGYSNQPQHF. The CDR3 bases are TGTGTCAGCAGTTACGGGACAGGGTATAGCAATCAGCCCCAGCATTTT.